This T cell receptor (beta chain) was retrieved from a study of T cells in Graves' hyperthyroidism and ophthalmopathy. Turning to the study itself: Staff took peripheral blood when the initial diagnosis was made, before any treatment began.

The patients, who ranged from 18 to 65 in age, presented with newly diagnosed hyperthyroidism lasting under 2 months. The investigators amplified TCR beta CDR3 regions from RNA transcripts. HTBI primers were the set used in a first-round RT-PCR of the TCR CDR3. TCRdb fed the multiplex PCR reads into MiXCR, producing one record per CDR3 protein. The sample yields roughly 200,000 distinct CDR3 sequences, around 20% seen once. This clonotype was found many times. The CDR3 is made up of 15 amino acids. V lost 4 bases, J lost 6 bases, and 6 bases stayed unmatched. Germline values: CDR1 SNHLY, CDR2 FYNNEI. Sequenced sample: blood. This receptor was obtained from a man aged 35-49 years with Graves' hyperthyroidism. This sequence joins TRBV2 and TRBJ2-3, with TRBD1 matching over 11 bases. This CDR3 reads CASSGAGQGADTQYF. For the CDR3, the DNA is TGTGCCAGCAGTGGAGCTGGACAGGGGGCCGATACGCAGTATTTT. Combining the CDR3 with reference TRBV2 and TRBJ2-3 gives the whole variable domain EPEVTQTPSHQVTQMGQEVILRCVPISNHLYFYWYRQILGQKVEFLVSFYNNEISEKSEIFDDQFSVERPDGSNFTLKIRSTKLEDSAMYFCASSGAGQGADTQYFGPGTRLTVL.